Listed below are T cell receptor beta chains from one sample, sequenced in a study of CD8 T cells in ankylosing spondylitis. TCRdb itself ran the 5' RACE reads through MiXCR, one entry per CDR3 protein. This table has approximately 220,000 distinct CDR3 sequences, around 16% appearing once. What was sequenced was blood, either unsorted or a sorted T cell fraction (not recorded which). The source is a male donor with ankylosing spondylitis. CDR3s include the opening cysteine and the closing phenylalanine or tryptophan. A D gene is named only where the DNA matches it firmly. Clone size is not always given. Where it is, it says once, few, many or a class for expanded clones.

v_gene,d_gene,abundance,j_gene,CDR3aa,CDR3nt
TRBV20-1,.,.,TRBJ1-4,CSARAGNVDKLFF,TGCAGTGCTCGCGCGGGAAACGTCGACAAACTGTTTTTT
TRBV29-1,.,few,TRBJ2-1,CSVEATGPSNEQFF,TGCAGCGTGGAAGCCACCGGCCCAAGCAATGAGCAGTTCTTC
TRBV4-1,TRBD2,few,TRBJ2-7,CASSQALAGGEQYF,TGCGCCAGCAGCCAAGCACTAGCGGGTGGGGAGCAGTACTTC
TRBV4-1,.,.,TRBJ2-7,CASSRLPGAGEGEQYF,TGCGCCAGCAGCCGGCTACCGGGAGCCGGGGAAGGCGAGCAGTACTTC
TRBV29-1,.,.,TRBJ2-1,CSVEGSGPTYNEQFF,TGCAGCGTTGAAGGATCGGGGCCGACCTACAATGAGCAGTTCTTC
TRBV6-2/TRBV6-3,.,.,TRBJ2-1,CASSYQRAGGLNEQFF,TGTGCCAGCAGTTACCAGCGGGCTGGGGGCCTCAATGAGCAGTTCTTC
TRBV10-3,.,.,TRBJ1-1,CAISEGVVEAFF,TGTGCCATCAGTGAAGGGGTGGTTGAAGCTTTCTTT
TRBV4-1,.,few,TRBJ2-3,CASSQVQGPDTQYF,TGCGCCAGCAGCCAAGTTCAGGGCCCAGATACGCAGTATTTT
TRBV12-3/TRBV12-4,TRBD2,many,TRBJ2-1,CASSTSGAINEQFF,TGTGCCAGCAGTACTAGCGGGGCCATCAATGAGCAGTTCTTC
TRBV20-1,TRBD1,.,TRBJ1-1,CSARDLDRVNTEAFF,TGCAGTGCTAGAGACCTGGACAGGGTAAACACTGAAGCTTTCTTT
TRBV9,.,.,TRBJ2-3,CASSRQEGTDTQYF,TGTGCCAGCAGCCGCCAGGAGGGCACAGATACGCAGTATTTT
TRBV27,.,few,TRBJ1-6,CASSLSGGIGSSPLHF,TGTGCCAGCAGTTTATCGGGGGGGATCGGTTCCTCACCCCTCCACTTT
TRBV20-1,.,.,TRBJ2-7,CSASGTTSYEQYF,TGCAGTGCTAGCGGGACAACATCCTACGAGCAGTACTTC
TRBV15,.,.,TRBJ2-2,CATSREGTGSGELFF,TGTGCCACCAGCAGAGAGGGAACAGGGTCCGGGGAGCTGTTTTTT
TRBV12-3/TRBV12-4,TRBD1,.,TRBJ1-2,CASSSGQIYGYTF,TGTGCCAGCAGTTCGGGACAGATCTATGGCTACACCTTC
TRBV4-1,TRBD2,.,TRBJ2-7,CASSSDRSSGEMSYEQYF,TGCGCCAGCAGCTCGGACAGAAGTAGCGGGGAAATGTCCTACGAGCAGTACTTC
TRBV6-1,TRBD2,.,TRBJ2-7,CASSTRTSGNIYEQYF,TGTGCCAGCAGTACGCGGACTAGCGGGAACATCTACGAGCAGTACTTC
TRBV15,.,few,TRBJ1-3,CATRDTRNTIYF,TGTGCCACTCGGGACACTAGAAACACCATATATTTT
TRBV7-2,.,.,TRBJ2-5,CASSLAYWETQYF,TGTGCCAGCAGCTTAGCTTATTGGGAGACCCAGTACTTC
TRBV12-3/TRBV12-4,.,.,TRBJ1-5,CASVAGGGNQPQHF,TGTGCCAGCGTGGCTGGGGGAGGGAATCAGCCCCAGCATTTT
TRBV3-1,.,many,TRBJ2-7,CASSQGTAYYEQYF,TGTGCCAGCAGCCAAGGGACAGCCTACTACGAGCAGTACTTC
TRBV27,.,.,TRBJ2-3,CASSPGGGGTDTQYF,TGTGCCAGCAGTCCAGGGGGAGGGGGCACAGATACGCAGTATTTT
TRBV10-3,TRBD2,few,TRBJ2-7,CAIGSSGGYEQYF,TGTGCCATCGGCTCTAGCGGGGGCTACGAGCAGTACTTC
TRBV7-6,.,.,TRBJ2-7,CAGSLGMGSYEQYF,TGTGCCGGCAGCTTAGGTATGGGGTCCTACGAGCAGTACTTC